The sequence of this T cell receptor beta chain was determined in a study of early T cells in non-severe SARS-CoV-2 infection. TCRdb recomputed calls from the 5' RACE reads with MiXCR, one row per CDR3 protein. The sample carries 90,000 or so distinct CDR3 sequences, 15% recorded once. The V gene lost 2 bases and the J gene lost 0 bases, with 12 bases spanning the gap. Germline assignment: CDR1 SGHTA and CDR2 FQGTGA. The CDR3 consists of 16 residues. The sample holds a few counts of this clonotype. The source material was whole blood. The V gene is TRBV7-3, the J gene TRBJ2-3; possibly TRBD1 for D (7 bases). This clonotype was sampled from an adult who was a healthcare worker with PCR-confirmed SARS-CoV-2 infection or an uninfected control (not recorded which). CDR3 coding DNA: TGTGCCAGCAGCTTACAGGGGGGAACTAGCACAGATACGCAGTATTTT. Translating it yields CASSLQGGTSTDTQYF.